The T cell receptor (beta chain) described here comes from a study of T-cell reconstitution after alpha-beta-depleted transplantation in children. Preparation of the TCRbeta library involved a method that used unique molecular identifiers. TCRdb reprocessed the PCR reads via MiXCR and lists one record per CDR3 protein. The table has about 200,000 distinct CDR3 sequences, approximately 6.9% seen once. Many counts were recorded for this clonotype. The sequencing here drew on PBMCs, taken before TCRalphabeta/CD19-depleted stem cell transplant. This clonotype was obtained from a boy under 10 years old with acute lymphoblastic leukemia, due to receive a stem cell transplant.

DNA of the CDR3: TGTGCCAGCAGGGCTGGGCTAGCGGGCTTCCGGAGCTCCTACAATGAGCAGTTCTTC. Encoded protein: CASRAGLAGFRSSYNEQFF. The gene calls are TRBV2 and TRBJ2-1; 8 bases are shared with TRBD2. Germline values: CDR1 SNHLY, CDR2 FYNNEI. CDR3 size: 19 residues. V was clipped by 6 bases and J by 0 bases; unmatched bases: 16.